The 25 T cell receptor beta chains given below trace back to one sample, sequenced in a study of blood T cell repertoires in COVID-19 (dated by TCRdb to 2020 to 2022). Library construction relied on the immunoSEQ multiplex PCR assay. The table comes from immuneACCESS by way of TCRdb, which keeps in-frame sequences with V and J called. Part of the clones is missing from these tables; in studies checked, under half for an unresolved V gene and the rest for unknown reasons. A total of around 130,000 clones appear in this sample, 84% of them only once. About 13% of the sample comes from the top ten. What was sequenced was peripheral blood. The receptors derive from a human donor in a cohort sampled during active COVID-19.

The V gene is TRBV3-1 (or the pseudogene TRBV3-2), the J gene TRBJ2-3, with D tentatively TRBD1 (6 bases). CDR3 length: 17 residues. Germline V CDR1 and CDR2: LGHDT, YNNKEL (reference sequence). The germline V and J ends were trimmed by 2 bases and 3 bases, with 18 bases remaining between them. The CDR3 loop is CASSQRMGATITDTQYF. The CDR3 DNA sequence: TGTGCCAGCAGCCAAAGAATGGGGGCGACTATTACAGATACGCAGTATTTT.

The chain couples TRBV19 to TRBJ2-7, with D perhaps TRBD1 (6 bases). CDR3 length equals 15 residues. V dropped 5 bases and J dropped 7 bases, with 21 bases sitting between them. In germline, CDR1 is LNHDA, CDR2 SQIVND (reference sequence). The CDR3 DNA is TGTGCCAGTAGTCCGAGACAGGAAACCTACGGGGAGCAGTACTTC. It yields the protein CASSPRQETYGEQYF.

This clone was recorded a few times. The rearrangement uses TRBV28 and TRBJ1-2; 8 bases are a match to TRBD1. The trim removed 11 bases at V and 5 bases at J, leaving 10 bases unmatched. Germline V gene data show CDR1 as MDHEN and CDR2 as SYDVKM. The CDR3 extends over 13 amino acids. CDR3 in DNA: TGTGCCTTGGGATCCGGGACAGGTTATGGCTACACCTTC. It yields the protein CALGSGTGYGYTF.

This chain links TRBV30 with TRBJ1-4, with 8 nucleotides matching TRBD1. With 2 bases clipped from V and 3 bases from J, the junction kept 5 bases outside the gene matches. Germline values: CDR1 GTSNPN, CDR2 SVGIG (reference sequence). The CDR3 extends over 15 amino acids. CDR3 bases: TGTGCCTGGAGTCGACAGGGGAAAGCTAATGAAAAACTGTTTTTT. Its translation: CAWSRQGKANEKLFF.

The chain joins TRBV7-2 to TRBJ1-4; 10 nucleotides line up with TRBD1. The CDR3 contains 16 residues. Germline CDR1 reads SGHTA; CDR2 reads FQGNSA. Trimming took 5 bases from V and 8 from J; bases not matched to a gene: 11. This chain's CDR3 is CASSAGQGRVGEKLFF. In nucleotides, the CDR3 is TGTGCCAGCAGCGCGGGACAGGGGAGGGTAGGAGAAAAACTGTTTTTT. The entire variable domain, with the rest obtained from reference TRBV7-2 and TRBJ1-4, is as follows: GAGVSQSPSNKVTEKGKDVELRCDPISGHTALYWYRQSLGQGLEFLIYFQGNSAPDKSGLPSDRFSAERTGGSVSTLTIQRTQQEDSAVYLCASSAGQGRVGEKLFFGSGTQLSVL.

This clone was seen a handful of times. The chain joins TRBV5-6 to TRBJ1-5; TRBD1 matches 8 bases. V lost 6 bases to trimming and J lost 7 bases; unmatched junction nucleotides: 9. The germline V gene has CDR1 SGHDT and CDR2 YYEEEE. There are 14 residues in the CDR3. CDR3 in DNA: TGTGCCAGCACCAAAGGACAGGGCGACCAGCCCCAGCATTTT. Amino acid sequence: CASTKGQGDQPQHF.

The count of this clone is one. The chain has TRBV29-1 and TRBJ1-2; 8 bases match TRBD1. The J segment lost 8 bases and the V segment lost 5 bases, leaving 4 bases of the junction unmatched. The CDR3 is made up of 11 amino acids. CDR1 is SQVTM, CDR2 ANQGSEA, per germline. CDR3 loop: CSVSDRVGYTF. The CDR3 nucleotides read TGCAGCGTTTCGGACAGGGTAGGCTACACCTTC.

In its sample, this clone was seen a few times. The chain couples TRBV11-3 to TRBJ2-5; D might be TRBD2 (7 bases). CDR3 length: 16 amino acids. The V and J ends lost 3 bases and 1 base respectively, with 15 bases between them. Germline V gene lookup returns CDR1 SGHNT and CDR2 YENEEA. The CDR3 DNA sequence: TGTGCCAGCAGCTTCTCGACTGGGGGGGCCCAAGAGACCCAGTACTTC. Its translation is CASSFSTGGAQETQYF.

CDR3: CASSPSGANVLTF. The CDR3 DNA reads TGTGCCAGTTCTCCTTCTGGGGCCAACGTCCTGACTTTC. The rearrangement links TRBV19 to TRBJ2-6; D remains unclear. V was shortened by 8 bases and J by 1 base, with 6 bases between the two germline ends. The CDR3 has 13 residues. Germline V gene data show CDR1 as LNHDA and CDR2 as SQIVND (reference sequence).

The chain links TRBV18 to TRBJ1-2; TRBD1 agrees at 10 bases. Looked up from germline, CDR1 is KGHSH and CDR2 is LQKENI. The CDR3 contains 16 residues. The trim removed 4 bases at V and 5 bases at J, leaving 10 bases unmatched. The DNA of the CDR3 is TGTGCCAGCTCACTGAACCAGGGACAGGGGAGGTATGGCTACACCTTC. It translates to CASSLNQGQGRYGYTF.

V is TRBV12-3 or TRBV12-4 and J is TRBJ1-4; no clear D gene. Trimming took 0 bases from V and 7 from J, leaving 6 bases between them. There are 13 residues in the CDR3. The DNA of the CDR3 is TGTGCCAGCAGTTTAGCGCTAAGTGAAAAACTGTTTTTT. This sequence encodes CASSLALSEKLFF.

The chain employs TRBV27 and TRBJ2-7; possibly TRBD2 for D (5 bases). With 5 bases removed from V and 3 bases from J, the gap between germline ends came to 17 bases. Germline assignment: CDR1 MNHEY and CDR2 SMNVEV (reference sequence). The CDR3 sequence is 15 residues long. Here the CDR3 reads CASSAGVGRRYEQYF. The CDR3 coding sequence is TGTGCCAGCAGTGCCGGGGTGGGCAGACGCTACGAGCAGTACTTC.

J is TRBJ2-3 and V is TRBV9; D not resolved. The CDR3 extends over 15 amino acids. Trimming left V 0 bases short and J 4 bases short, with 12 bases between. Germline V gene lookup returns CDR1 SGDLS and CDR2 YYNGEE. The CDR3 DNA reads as TGTGCCAGCAGCGTAGGATCCCTGACTCCAGATACGCAGTATTTT. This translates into CASSVGSLTPDTQYF.

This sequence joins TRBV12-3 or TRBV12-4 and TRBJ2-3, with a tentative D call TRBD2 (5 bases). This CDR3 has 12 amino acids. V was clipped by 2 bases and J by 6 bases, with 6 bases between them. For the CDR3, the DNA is TGTGCCAGCAGTTTAAGGGAGGATACGCAGTATTTT. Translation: CASSLREDTQYF.

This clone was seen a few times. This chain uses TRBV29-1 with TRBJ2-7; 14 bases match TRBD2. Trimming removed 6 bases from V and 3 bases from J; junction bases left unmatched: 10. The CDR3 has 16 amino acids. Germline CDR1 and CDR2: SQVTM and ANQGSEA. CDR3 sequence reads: CSVGTSGGSGIYEQYF. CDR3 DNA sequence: TGCAGCGTGGGGACTAGCGGGGGCTCCGGAATCTACGAGCAGTACTTC.

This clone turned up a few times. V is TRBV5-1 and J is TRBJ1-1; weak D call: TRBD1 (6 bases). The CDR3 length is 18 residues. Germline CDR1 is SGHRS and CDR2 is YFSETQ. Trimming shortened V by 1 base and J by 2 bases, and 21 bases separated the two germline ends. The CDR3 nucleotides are TGCGCCAGCAGCTTGTCCGTACCGGGACAAAGGGGCAACACTGAAGCTTTCTTT. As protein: CASSLSVPGQRGNTEAFF.

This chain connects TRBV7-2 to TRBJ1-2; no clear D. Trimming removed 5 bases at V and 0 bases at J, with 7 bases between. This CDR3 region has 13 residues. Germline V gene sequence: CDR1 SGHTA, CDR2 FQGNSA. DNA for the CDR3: TGTGCCAGCAGCCCGTCCCCTAACTATGGCTACACCTTC. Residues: CASSPSPNYGYTF.

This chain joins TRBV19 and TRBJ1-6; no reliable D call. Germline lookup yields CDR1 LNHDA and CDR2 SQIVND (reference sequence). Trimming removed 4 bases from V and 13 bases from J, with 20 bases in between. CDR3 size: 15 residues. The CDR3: CASSNVAGQSLPLHF. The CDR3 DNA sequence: TGTGCCAGTAGTAATGTCGCAGGCCAGTCCTTGCCCCTCCACTTT. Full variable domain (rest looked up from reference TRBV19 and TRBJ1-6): DGGITQSPKYLFRKEGQNVTLSCEQNLNHDAMYWYRQDPGQGLRLIYYSQIVNDFQKGDIAEGYSVSREKKESFPLTVTSAQKNPTAFYLCASSNVAGQSLPLHFGNGTRLTVT.

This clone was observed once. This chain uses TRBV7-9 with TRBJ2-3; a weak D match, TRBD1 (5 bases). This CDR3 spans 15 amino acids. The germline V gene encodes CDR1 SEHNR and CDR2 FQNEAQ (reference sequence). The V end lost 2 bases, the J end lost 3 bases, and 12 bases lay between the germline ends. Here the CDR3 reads CASSLQQGRTDTQYF. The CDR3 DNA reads TGTGCCAGCAGCTTACAGCAGGGAAGGACAGATACGCAGTATTTT.

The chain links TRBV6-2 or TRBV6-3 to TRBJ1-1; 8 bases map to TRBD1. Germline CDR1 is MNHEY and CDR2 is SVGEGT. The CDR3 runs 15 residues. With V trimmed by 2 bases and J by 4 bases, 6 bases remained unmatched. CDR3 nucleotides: TGTGCCAGCAGTTACGTCCAGGGGGCGGTCACTGAAGCTTTCTTT. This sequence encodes CASSYVQGAVTEAFF.

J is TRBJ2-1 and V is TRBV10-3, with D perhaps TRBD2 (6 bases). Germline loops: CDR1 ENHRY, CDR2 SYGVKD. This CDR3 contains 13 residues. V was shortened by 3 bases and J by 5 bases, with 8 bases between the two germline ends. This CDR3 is CAISDGRNNEQFF. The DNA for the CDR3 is TGTGCCATCAGTGACGGGAGAAACAATGAGCAGTTCTTC.

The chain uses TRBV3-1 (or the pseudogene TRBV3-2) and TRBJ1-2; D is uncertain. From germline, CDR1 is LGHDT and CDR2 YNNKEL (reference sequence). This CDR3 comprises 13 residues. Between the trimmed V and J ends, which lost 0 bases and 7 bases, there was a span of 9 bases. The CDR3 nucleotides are TGTGCCAGCAGCCAAGATCGCTTCGGTGGCTACACCTTC. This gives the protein CASSQDRFGGYTF.

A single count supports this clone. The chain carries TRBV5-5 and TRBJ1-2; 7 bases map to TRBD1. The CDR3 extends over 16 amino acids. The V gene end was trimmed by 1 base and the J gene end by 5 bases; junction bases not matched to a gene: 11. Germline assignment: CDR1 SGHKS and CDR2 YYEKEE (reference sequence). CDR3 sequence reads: CASSLIRGLVAYGYTF. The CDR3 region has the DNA TGTGCCAGCAGCTTGATCAGGGGGTTGGTTGCTTATGGCTACACCTTC.

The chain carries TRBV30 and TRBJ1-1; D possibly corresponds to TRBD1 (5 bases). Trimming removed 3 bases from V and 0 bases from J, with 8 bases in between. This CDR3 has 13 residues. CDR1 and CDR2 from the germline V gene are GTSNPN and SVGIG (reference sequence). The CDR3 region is CAWSGGMNTEAFF. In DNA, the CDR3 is TGTGCCTGGAGCGGGGGTATGAACACTGAAGCTTTCTTT.

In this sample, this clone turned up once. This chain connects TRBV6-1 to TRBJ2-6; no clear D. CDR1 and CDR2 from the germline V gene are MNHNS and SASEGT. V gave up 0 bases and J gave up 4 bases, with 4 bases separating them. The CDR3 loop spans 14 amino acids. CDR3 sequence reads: CASSEAAGANVLTF. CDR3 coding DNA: TGTGCCAGCAGTGAAGCAGCAGGGGCCAACGTCCTGACTTTC.